This T cell receptor beta chain was sequenced for a study of cytomegalovirus exposure and HLA in healthy donors. PCR was performed using 60 Vbeta and 13 Jbeta primers. Sequencing was performed with immunoSEQ multiplex PCR; in TCRdb, only in-frame clones are kept and a portion is missing. The profile shows 100,000 to 120,000 clones, approximately 11% of them singletons. This clone turned up a few times. Sequencing was carried out using PBMCs. This clonotype originated in a middle-aged man in good health and CMV-seropositive.

CDR3 in amino acids: CASQNYNEQFF. The CDR3 DNA is TGTGCCAGCCAAAACTACAATGAGCAGTTCTTC. V and J are TRBV7-8 and TRBJ2-1; D uncertain. The CDR3 sequence is 11 residues long. Per germline, CDR1 SGHVS and CDR2 FQNEAQ. V lost 8 bases, J lost 3 bases, and 5 bases lay in between.